The entry that follows covers one T cell receptor beta chain sequence. The V and J ends lost 4 bases and 5 bases, in that order; junction bases with no gene match: 7. Germline CDR1 MNHEY, CDR2 SMNVEV (reference sequence). The length of the CDR3 is 14 residues. Followed over time, Seattle patients had been enrolled while infection was active. As originally analysed: Amplification with reference gene primers provided the estimates of nucleated cell counts. Here immunoSEQ multiplex PCR was the method, and the copy in TCRdb shows in-frame clones only, minus some. V, J and clone size derive from that table, while D and trimming were established from the DNA sequence. The sample lists over 200,000 clones, under 90% occurring once. This sample was included in a study of blood T cell repertoires in COVID-19. Overall study context: PBMCs, B-cell-depleted T cells, or T cells provided the cDNA or gDNA that made up the material.

This clonotype originated in a woman of 80 years or more with COVID-19, enrolled during active disease. The sequenced sample was peripheral blood. V is TRBV27 and J is TRBJ1-1, with TRBD1 matching over 7 bases. The CDR3 sequence: CASSSPYRGTEAFF. CDR3 in DNA: TGTGCCAGCAGTTCCCCTTACAGGGGTACTGAAGCTTTCTTT.